The present T cell receptor beta chain was sequenced within a study of T cell responses to AZD1222 COVID-19 vaccine. Regarding the study as a whole: It should be noted that donors were predominantly white British and more often female, and clonal diversity was possibly underestimated.

Germline assignment: CDR1 SGDLS and CDR2 YYNGEE. V trimming: 0 bases; J trimming: 5 bases; junction bases outside the gene matches: 7. The CDR3 is 15 amino acids. About this clone itself: No antigen is known for it.

Sequencing used immunoSEQ multiplex PCR; TCRdb keeps in-frame clones, though not all of them. The repertoire has fewer than 90,000 clones, around nine tenths of them found once; the top ten carry roughly 5%. This receptor was identified in an adult who received the AZD1222 COVID-19 vaccine. This sample comprised peripheral blood, obtained 28 days after the second AZD1222 dose. The chain uses TRBV9 and TRBJ1-2; 7 nucleotides match TRBD1. The CDR3 region is CASSVDTRGIYGYTF. CDR3 bases: TGTGCCAGCAGCGTAGATACCAGGGGGATATATGGCTACACCTTC.